This entry features one TCR beta chain sequence. These data come from a study of technical replicates of blood from several donors. Assay used: immunoSEQ multiplex PCR; TCRdb lists only in-frame clones, some missing. The sample records roughly 76,000 clones, around 94% being singletons. V lost 3 bases and J 4 bases, leaving 24 bases between the germline ends. CDR3 length: 18 residues. Germline CDR1 and CDR2: SNHLY and FYNNEI. Sequenced material: T cells isolated from PBMCs. J is TRBJ1-1 and V is TRBV2; D possibly corresponds to TRBD1 (6 bases). The clonotype was recovered from a human donor in good health. This CDR3 reads CASSDGTSRKLRGTEAFF. The CDR3 region has the DNA TGTGCCAGCAGTGACGGGACATCACGCAAACTTCGGGGCACTGAAGCTTTCTTT.